This T cell receptor beta chain derives from a study of pediatric ulcerative colitis. Findings and caveats of the study: Repertoires came from total lymphocyte DNA, not specific subsets. Compared with controls, ulcerative colitis showed greater blood-rectum clone sharing.

One to two pinch biopsies were taken from the rectum during colonoscopy. This CDR3 has 14 amino acids. In germline, CDR1 is KGHSH, CDR2 LQKENI. Deletions cut 5 bases from V and 5 bases from J, with 16 bases between. The protocol was immunoSEQ multiplex PCR, while the TCRdb copy is restricted to in-frame clones and leaves out a portion. The sample lists about 36,000 clones, roughly 72% occurring once. About this clone: The antigen remains unidentified.

The chain combines TRBV18 with TRBJ2-7; weak D call: TRBD2 (5 bases). What was sequenced was gut tissue. The sequence was obtained from a boy under 18 with moderate ulcerative colitis. CDR3 nucleotides: TGTGCCAGCTCATCAAGAACGCGGACTGACGAGCAGTACTTC. Its translation is CASSSRTRTDEQYF.